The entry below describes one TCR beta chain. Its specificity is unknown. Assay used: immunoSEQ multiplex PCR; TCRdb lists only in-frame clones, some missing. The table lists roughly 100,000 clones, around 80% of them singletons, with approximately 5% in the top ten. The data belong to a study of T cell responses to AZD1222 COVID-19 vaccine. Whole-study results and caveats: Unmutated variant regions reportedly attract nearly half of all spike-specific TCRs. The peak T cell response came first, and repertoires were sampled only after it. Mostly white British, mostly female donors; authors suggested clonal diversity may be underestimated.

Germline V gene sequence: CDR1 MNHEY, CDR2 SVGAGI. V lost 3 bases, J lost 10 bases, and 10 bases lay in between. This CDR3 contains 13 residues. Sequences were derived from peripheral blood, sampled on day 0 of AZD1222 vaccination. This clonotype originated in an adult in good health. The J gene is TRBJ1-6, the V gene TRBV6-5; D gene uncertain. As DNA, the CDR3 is TGTGCCAGCAGTTATAATCCGGACTCACCCCTCCACTTT. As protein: CASSYNPDSPLHF.